This TCR beta chain was sequenced in a study of technical replicates of blood from a few donors. Measured with immunoSEQ multiplex PCR; TCRdb has only the in-frame clones, and not every one. The profile shows 65,000 to 95,000 clones, 75% to 95% of them singletons. Germline V lookup: CDR1 SEHNR, CDR2 FQNEAQ (reference sequence). The CDR3 contains 12 residues. Trimming removed 6 bases from V and 6 bases from J; junction bases left unmatched: 4. This receptor was obtained from a human donor in good health. The sequenced sample consisted of T cells isolated from PBMCs. This sequence joins TRBV7-9 and TRBJ2-7; 8 bases match TRBD1. For the CDR3, the DNA is TGTGCCAGCAGTTATGGACAGGGCGAGCAGTACTTC. Its protein is CASSYGQGEQYF.